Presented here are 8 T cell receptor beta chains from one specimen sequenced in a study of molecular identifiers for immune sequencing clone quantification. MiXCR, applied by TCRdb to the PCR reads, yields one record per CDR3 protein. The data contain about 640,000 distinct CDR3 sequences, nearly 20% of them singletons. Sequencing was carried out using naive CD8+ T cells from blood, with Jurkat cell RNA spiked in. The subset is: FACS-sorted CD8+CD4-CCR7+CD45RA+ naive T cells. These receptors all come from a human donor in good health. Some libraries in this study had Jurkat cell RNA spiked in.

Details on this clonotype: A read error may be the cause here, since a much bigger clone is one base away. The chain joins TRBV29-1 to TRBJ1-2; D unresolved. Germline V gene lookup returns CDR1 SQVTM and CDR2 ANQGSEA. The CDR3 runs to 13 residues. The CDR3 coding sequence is TGCAGCGTTGAATATCTAGGGAGATATGACTACACCTTC. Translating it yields CSVEYLGRYDYTF.

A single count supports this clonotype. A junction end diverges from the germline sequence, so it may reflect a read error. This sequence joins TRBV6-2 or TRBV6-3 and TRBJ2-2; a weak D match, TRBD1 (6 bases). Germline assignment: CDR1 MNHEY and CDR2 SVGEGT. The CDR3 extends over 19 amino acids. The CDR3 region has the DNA TGTGCCAGCAGTTACTCACCAACAGGACAGTCGAGGGGCACCGGGGAGCAGTTTTTT. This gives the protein CASSYSPTGQSRGTGEQFF.

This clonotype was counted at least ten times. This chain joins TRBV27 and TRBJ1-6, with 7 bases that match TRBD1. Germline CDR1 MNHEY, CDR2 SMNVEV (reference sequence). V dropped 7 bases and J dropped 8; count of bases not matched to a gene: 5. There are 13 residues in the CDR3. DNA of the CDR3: TGTGCCAGCAAGGAGGGGGCGTATTCACCCCTCCACTTT. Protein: CASKEGAYSPLHF.

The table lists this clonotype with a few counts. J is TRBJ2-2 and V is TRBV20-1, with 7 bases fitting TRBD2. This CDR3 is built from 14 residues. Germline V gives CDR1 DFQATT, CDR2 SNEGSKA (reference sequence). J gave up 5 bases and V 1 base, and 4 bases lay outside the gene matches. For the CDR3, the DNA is TGCAGTGCTAGAGTCGGGACTACGACCGGGGAGCTGTTTTTT. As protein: CSARVGTTTGELFF.

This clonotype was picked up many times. The CDR3 reads CASITPIGRRTSGQETQYF. CDR3 bases: TGTGCCAGCATAACGCCCATTGGACGCCGGACTAGCGGACAAGAGACCCAGTACTTC. The V gene is TRBV28, the J gene TRBJ2-5; 10 bases are shared with TRBD2. The CDR3 spans 19 residues. Trimming took 7 bases from V and 2 from J; bases not matched to a gene: 19. Per the germline V gene, CDR1 is MDHEN and CDR2 is SYDVKM.

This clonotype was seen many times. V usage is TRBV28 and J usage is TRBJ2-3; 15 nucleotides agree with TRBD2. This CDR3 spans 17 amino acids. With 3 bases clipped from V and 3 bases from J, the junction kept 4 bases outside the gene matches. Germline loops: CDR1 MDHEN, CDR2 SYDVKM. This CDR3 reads CASSFGLAGGPTDTQYF. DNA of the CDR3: TGTGCCAGCAGTTTCGGACTAGCGGGAGGGCCTACAGATACGCAGTATTTT.

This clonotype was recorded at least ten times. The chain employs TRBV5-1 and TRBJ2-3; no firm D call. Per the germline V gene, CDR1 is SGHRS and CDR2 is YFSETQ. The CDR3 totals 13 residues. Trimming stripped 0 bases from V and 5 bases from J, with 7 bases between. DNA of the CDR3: TGCGCCAGCAGCTTGGAAGTCGGAGATACGCAGTATTTT. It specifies CASSLEVGDTQYF. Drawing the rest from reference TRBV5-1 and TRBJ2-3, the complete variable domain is KAGVTQTPRYLIKTRGQQVTLSCSPISGHRSVSWYQQTPGQGLQFLFEYFSETQRNKGNFPGRFSGRQFSNSRSEMNVSTLELGDSALYLCASSLEVGDTQYFGPGTRLTVL.

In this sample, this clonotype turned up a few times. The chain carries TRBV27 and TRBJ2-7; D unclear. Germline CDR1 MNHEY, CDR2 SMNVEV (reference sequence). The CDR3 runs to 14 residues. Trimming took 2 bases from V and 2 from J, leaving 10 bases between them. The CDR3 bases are TGTGCCAGCAGTTTAAAGCAGCCCCCCTACGAGCAGTACTTC. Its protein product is CASSLKQPPYEQYF.